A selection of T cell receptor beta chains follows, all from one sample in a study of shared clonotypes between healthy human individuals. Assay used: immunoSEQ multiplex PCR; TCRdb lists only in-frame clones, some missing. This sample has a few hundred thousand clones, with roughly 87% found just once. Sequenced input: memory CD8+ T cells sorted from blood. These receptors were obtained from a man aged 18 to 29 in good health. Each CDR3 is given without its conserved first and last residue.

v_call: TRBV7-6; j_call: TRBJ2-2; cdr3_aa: ASSFLPSGELF
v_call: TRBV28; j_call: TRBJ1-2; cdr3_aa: ASSLSRGAYGYT
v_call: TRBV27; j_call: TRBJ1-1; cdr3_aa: ASSLGPPANTEAF
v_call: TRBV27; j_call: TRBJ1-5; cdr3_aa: ASTETGGNQPQH
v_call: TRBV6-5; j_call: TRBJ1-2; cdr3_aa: ASSYSEGFSYGYT
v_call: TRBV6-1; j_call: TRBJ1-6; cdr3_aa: ASSETTGAYNSPLH
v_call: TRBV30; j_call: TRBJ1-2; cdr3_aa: AWELPRGEWNYGYT
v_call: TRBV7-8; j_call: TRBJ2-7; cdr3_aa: ASSLVDEQY
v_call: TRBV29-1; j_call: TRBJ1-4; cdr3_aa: SVGERMNEKLF
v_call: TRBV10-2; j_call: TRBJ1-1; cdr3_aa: ASSELFSAEAF
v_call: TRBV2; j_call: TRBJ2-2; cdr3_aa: ASSEWADPGELF
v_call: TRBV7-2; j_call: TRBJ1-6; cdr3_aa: ASSLRDTFNSPLH
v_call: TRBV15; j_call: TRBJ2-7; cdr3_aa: AASSRTDYEQY
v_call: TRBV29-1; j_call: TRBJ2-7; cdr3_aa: SVEDGWGGNYEQY
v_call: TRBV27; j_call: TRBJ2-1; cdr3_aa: ASTPGLAGSLEQF
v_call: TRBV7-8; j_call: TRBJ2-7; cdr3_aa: ASRPTGSEQY
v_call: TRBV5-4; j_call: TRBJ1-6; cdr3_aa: ASSFADRVYSPLH
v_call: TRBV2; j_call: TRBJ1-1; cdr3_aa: ASSATGTNTEAF
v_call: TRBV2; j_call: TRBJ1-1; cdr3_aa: ASGIGREVEAF
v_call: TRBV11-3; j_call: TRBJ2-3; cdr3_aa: ASSLGPGGARDTQY
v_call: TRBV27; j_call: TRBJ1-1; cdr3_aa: ASSITGVTEAF
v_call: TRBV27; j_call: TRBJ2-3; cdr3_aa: ASSLGGTFDTQY
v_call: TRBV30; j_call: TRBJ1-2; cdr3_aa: AWRDMRNRAYGYT
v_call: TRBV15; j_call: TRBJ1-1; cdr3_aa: ATSRMNTEAF